This entry is about one T cell receptor (beta chain). The antigen remains unidentified. TCRdb's copy holds only in-frame clones and misses some; the assay was immunoSEQ multiplex PCR. Of just under 65,000 clones in the sample, about 90% were seen once. The data derive from a study of OX40 agonist ivuxolimab in advanced cancers. Points from the study as a whole: Certain nonresponders additionally had low normalized T-cell clonal expansion.

Trimming took 2 bases from V and 7 from J, leaving 20 bases between them. The CDR3 length is 17 residues. Germline V gives CDR1 LNHDA, CDR2 SQIVND (reference sequence). The origin of this receptor is an adult with an advanced solid tumor such as melanoma, head and neck, liver or kidney cancer. V usage is TRBV19 and J usage is TRBJ2-2, with D perhaps matching TRBD2 (5 bases). Specimen: CD4+ or CD8+ T cells sorted from blood, collected in a trial of the OX40 agonist ivuxolimab. CDR3: CASSITQYRGFVGELFF. CDR3 nucleotide sequence: TGTGCCAGTAGTATAACCCAATATCGGGGATTTGTCGGGGAGCTGTTTTTT.